This T cell receptor (beta chain) was retrieved from a study of Siglec-9 on CD8 T cells in melanoma (dated by TCRdb to the late 2010s). Describing the broader study: In this study, researchers looked at how Siglec-9 is expressed on CD8+ T cells and what Siglec-9 does to regulate T cells within the melanoma tumor microenvironment.

Receptors were amplified or captured by the immunoSEQ multiplex PCR assay. TCRdb stores this immuneACCESS table with in-frame sequences only. Part of the clones is absent; in the studies checked, under half of the shortfall reflects unresolved V genes, and no reason is known for the rest. For this sample the table gives 30,000 or so clones, of which 80% were detected only once. The ten largest clones add up to approximately 5.4% of the sample. The CDR3, from cysteine to phenylalanine, totals 15 residues. Only the CDR3 region is kept as DNA, spanning 45 bases read in frame from base 1. V sheds 0 bases and J sheds 1 base, leaving 9 bases between their ends. Reading the germline V gene gives CDR1 SGHAT and CDR2 FQNNGV. Note on this clone: No cognate antigen has been identified for it. It has no much larger one-base neighbor in the sample; base qualities were not kept.

Results and caveats for the whole study, not just this receptor: According to the reported findings, Siglec-9 marked and regulated a subset of effector memory CD8+ T cells that seemed to build up inside melanoma tumors.

Sequenced material: Siglec-9- CD8+ T cells sorted from blood. The cell subset or site label here, explained by the study, means: CD8 T cells lacking Siglec-9. This chain is built from TRBV11-2 and TRBJ1-1; possibly the D gene is TRBD1, per 5 matching bases. The clonotype was recovered from a human donor in good health. The CDR3 protein is CASSLDTGRNTEAFF. The nucleotide sequence reads as follows: TGTGCCAGCAGCTTAGATACAGGAAGGAACACTGAAGCTTTCTTT.